This T cell receptor (beta chain) was recorded in a study of CD8+ T cells in alopecia areata. Germline CDR1 is MNHEY and CDR2 is SVGAGI. The CDR3 loop spans 16 amino acids. The ends were cut back, 0 bases at V and 1 base at J, with 10 bases in the middle. Treatment described: oral pan-JAK inhibitor, 5-10 mg twice daily. Once RNA had been extracted, it was reverse transcribed into cDNA to act as the sequencing template. Measured with immunoSEQ multiplex PCR; TCRdb has only the in-frame clones, and not every one. The table includes under 200,000 clones, 65% detected once. Sequenced here: CD4+ T cells sorted from blood, sampled at week 4, from a patient treated with tofacitinib. The TCR was taken from a human donor with alopecia areata. This chain links TRBV6-5 with TRBJ1-3; D remains ambiguous. The CDR3 DNA sequence: TGTGCCAGCAGTTACTCGGACCTCGGATCTGGAAACACCATATATTTT. Its translation is CASSYSDLGSGNTIYF.